These 19 T cell receptor beta chains share one sample of origin, sequenced in a study of CD8+CD57+ T cells in acquired aplastic anemia. TCR beta VDJ and CDR3 profiles were obtained from a genomic DNA template. TCRdb redid the calling of the reads with MiXCR, one entry per CDR3 protein. The profile covers 150,000 to 200,000 distinct CDR3 sequences, with more than 40% appearing a single time and over 25% taken by the ten largest. All patients picked for sequencing had shown, by flow cytometry, an expansion of CD8+CD57+ cells. Specimen: sorted CD4+, CD8+, or CD8+CD57+ T cells (not recorded which) from PBMCs. All receptors come from a human donor with aplastic anemia.

This clonotype was counted only a few times. The chain carries TRBV10-1 and TRBJ2-7; 9 bases match TRBD1. CDR3 length: 13 amino acids. With 9 bases clipped from V and 5 bases from J, the junction kept 8 bases outside the gene matches. Germline V gene lookup returns CDR1 WNHNN and CDR2 SYGVQD (reference sequence). Here the CDR3 reads CASATGQGHEQYF. CDR3 nucleotide sequence: TGCGCCAGTGCGACGGGACAGGGCCACGAGCAGTACTTC.

This clonotype came up many times. The CDR3 here is CASSVTGGAAGEKLFF. In nucleotides, the CDR3 is TGTGCCAGCAGCGTAACGGGCGGGGCCGCAGGGGAAAAACTGTTTTTT. The chain is built from TRBV9 and TRBJ1-4; a weak D match, TRBD1 (5 bases). The CDR3 sequence is 16 residues long. V was cut by 1 base and J by 8 bases, with 18 bases left in between. In germline, CDR1 is SGDLS, CDR2 YYNGEE.

This clonotype was recorded at least ten times. This chain connects TRBV6-5 to TRBJ2-7; D uncertain. V lost 2 bases, J lost 5 bases, and 7 bases lay in between. Germline V gene data show CDR1 as MNHEY and CDR2 as SVGAGI. CDR3 length equals 12 residues. This chain's CDR3 is CASSYGSHEQYF. The CDR3 DNA follows: TGTGCCAGCAGTTACGGATCCCACGAGCAGTACTTC.

The chain recombines TRBV19 with TRBJ2-7, with D possibly TRBD1 on 6 matching bases. The germline V and J ends were trimmed by 1 base and 1 base, with 8 bases remaining between them. From germline, CDR1 is LNHDA and CDR2 SQIVND (reference sequence). The CDR3 loop spans 14 amino acids. CDR3 bases: TGTGCCAGTAGTATAGCAGGGGCTTCCTACGAGCAGTACTTC. As protein: CASSIAGASYEQYF.

This clonotype was recorded a few times. The chain is built from TRBV6-2 or TRBV6-3 and TRBJ1-1; D is unclear. The CDR3 totals 14 residues. The germline V and J ends were trimmed by 5 bases and 4 bases, with 14 bases remaining between them. Germline CDR1 reads MNHEY; CDR2 reads SVGEGT. CDR3 in DNA: TGTGCCAGCAGTCCTCTCCGCGCGACCACTGAAGCTTTCTTT. Translated: CASSPLRATTEAFF.

This clonotype was seen a handful of times. The V call is TRBV2, the J call TRBJ1-1; D perhaps matches TRBD1 (5 bases). The length of the CDR3 is 15 residues. Germline CDR1 is SNHLY and CDR2 is FYNNEI. V was trimmed by 2 bases and J by 4 bases, leaving 14 bases between them. The CDR3 loop is CASSESGLVGTEAFF. The CDR3, as DNA: TGTGCCAGCAGTGAATCGGGGCTAGTGGGCACTGAAGCTTTCTTT.

Of note for this clonotype: A much more abundant neighbour one base away suggests this may be a read error. The chain carries TRBV5-6 and TRBJ2-5; the D gene is possibly TRBD2 (6 bases). Germline V lookup: CDR1 SGHDT, CDR2 YYEEEE. CDR3 size: 16 residues. V was pared by 4 bases and J by 4 bases, with 20 bases between. This CDR3 reads CASSLVFKGLLETQYF. The CDR3 nucleotides are TGTGCCAGCAGCCTTGTATTTAAGGGACTGTTAGAGACCCAGTACTTC.

This clonotype came up once. The chain has TRBV20-1 and TRBJ2-2, with TRBD2 as a possible D gene (6 bases). V lost 5 bases, J lost 3 bases, and 16 bases lay in between. The CDR3 sequence is 15 residues long. Germline values: CDR1 DFQATT, CDR2 SNEGSKA (reference sequence). CDR3: CSAAHTSTDTGELFF. The CDR3 region has the DNA TGCAGTGCTGCGCATACTAGCACGGACACCGGGGAGCTGTTTTTT.

This clonotype was counted at least ten times. The chain couples TRBV5-6 to TRBJ2-7; 7 bases are a match to TRBD1. V trimming: 5 bases; J trimming: 4 bases; junction bases outside the gene matches: 9. Germline assignment: CDR1 SGHDT and CDR2 YYEEEE. This CDR3 region has 14 residues. DNA of the CDR3: TGTGCCAGCAGTTGGGGGACAGTCTCGTACGAGCAGTACTTC. Residues: CASSWGTVSYEQYF.

This chain uses TRBV12-3 or TRBV12-4 with TRBJ1-2; 7 bases fit TRBD1. Trimming removed 3 bases from V and 7 bases from J; junction bases left unmatched: 8. The CDR3 sequence is 14 residues long. The chain's CDR3 is CASSLVGGVGGYTF. DNA of the CDR3: TGTGCCAGCAGTTTGGTAGGGGGCGTAGGTGGCTACACCTTC.

There are a few counts of this clonotype. V gene TRBV19 combines with J gene TRBJ2-5; 10 bases map to TRBD1. Germline CDR1 reads LNHDA; CDR2 reads SQIVND (reference sequence). The CDR3 consists of 15 residues. With 2 bases clipped from V and 6 bases from J, the junction kept 6 bases outside the gene matches. This CDR3 is CASSIQGQGIQTQYF. In DNA form, the CDR3 reads TGTGCCAGTAGTATACAGGGACAGGGGATACAGACCCAGTACTTC.

This clonotype occurred many times. The J gene is TRBJ2-5, the V gene TRBV7-2, with D hard to call. Germline V lookup: CDR1 SGHTA, CDR2 FQGNSA. There are 13 residues in the CDR3. V dropped 8 bases and J dropped 1 base, with 11 bases sitting between them. CDR3 nucleotide sequence: TGTGCCAGCTGCTACAGAGGCCAAGAGACCCAGTACTTC. Amino acid sequence: CASCYRGQETQYF. The full variable domain, in which reference TRBV7-2 and TRBJ2-5 provide the parts outside the CDR3, is GAGVSQSPSNKVTEKGKDVELRCDPISGHTALYWYRQSLGQGLEFLIYFQGNSAPDKSGLPSDRFSAERTGGSVSTLTIQRTQQEDSAVYLCASCYRGQETQYFGPGTRLLVL.

The rearrangement joins TRBV10-2 to TRBJ1-5; the D gene is possibly TRBD1 (5 bases). The CDR3 length is 15 residues. V gave up 2 bases and J gave up 9 bases, with 17 bases separating them. The germline CDR1 and CDR2 sequences are WSHSY and SAAADI. CDR3 nucleotides: TGCGCCAGCAGTGAGCCAGCAACAGGTAACCTGCCCCAGCATTTT. Its protein product is CASSEPATGNLPQHF.

Ten or more counts support this clonotype. This chain links TRBV7-9 with TRBJ2-1; D is possibly TRBD2 (5 bases). V shed 4 bases and J shed 7 bases, with 8 bases lying between them. Germline CDR1 SEHNR, CDR2 FQNEAQ (reference sequence). CDR3 length: 12 amino acids. CDR3 sequence reads: CASSWRVNEQFF. In nucleotides, the CDR3 is TGTGCCAGCAGCTGGCGGGTAAATGAGCAGTTCTTC. Combining the CDR3 with reference TRBV7-9 and TRBJ2-1 gives the whole variable domain DTGVSQNPRHKITKRGQNVTFRCDPISEHNRLYWYRQTLGQGPEFLTYFQNEAQLEKSRLLSDRFSAERPKGSFSTLEIQRTEQGDSAMYLCASSWRVNEQFFGPGTRLTVL.

There are many counts of this clonotype. One end of the junction fails to match germline, which may point to a read error. V is TRBV7-7 and J is TRBJ2-2, with D possibly matching TRBD1 (5 bases). The germline V gene encodes CDR1 SSHAT and CDR2 FNYEAQ (reference sequence). The CDR3 is 15 amino acids. As DNA, the CDR3 is TGTGCTAGCAGCTCCAGGGTAGGGAACACCGGGGAGCTGTTTTTT. It yields the protein CASSSRVGNTGELFF.

The J gene is TRBJ2-3, the V gene TRBV15; TRBD2 matches at 9 bases. The CDR3 totals 15 residues. V gave up 5 bases and J gave up 1 base; unmatched junction bases: 4. Germline V gene sequence: CDR1 LNHNV, CDR2 YYDKDF (reference sequence). The CDR3: CATSGRLAGTDTQYF. CDR3 DNA: TGTGCCACCAGCGGTAGACTAGCGGGCACAGATACGCAGTATTTT.

The CDR3 is CASSLRGTTSPLHF. CDR3 DNA sequence: TGTGCCAGCAGCCTTAGAGGGACAACGTCACCCCTCCACTTT. The V call is TRBV13, the J call TRBJ1-6; tentative D call: TRBD1 (6 bases). Trimming cost V 5 bases and J 10 bases, with 15 bases left between them. The germline gives CDR1 PRHDT, CDR2 FYEKMQ (reference sequence). The CDR3 totals 14 residues.

With respect to this clonotype: One base away lies a much larger clone, so this may be a sequencing read error. The J gene is TRBJ2-5, the V gene TRBV30, with D unresolved. The CDR3 runs to 12 residues. Trimming stripped 4 bases from V and 6 bases from J, with 12 bases between. Germline CDR1 is GTSNPN and CDR2 is SVGIG (reference sequence). CDR3 DNA: TGTGCCTGGATCTCTCGAATGCAGACCCAGTACTTC. Translated: CAWISRMQTQYF.

This clonotype was detected many times. The genes are TRBV25-1 and TRBJ2-3; maybe TRBD1 (5 bases). Germline CDR1 is MGHDK and CDR2 is SYGVNS. Trimming took off 6 bases at V and 4 bases at J, with 11 bases between the two ends. The length of the CDR3 is 13 residues. The DNA of the CDR3 is TGTGCCAGCAGCATACAGGACGCAGATACGCAGTATTTT. This encodes CASSIQDADTQYF.